The source of this T cell receptor beta chain is a study of Ad26.COV2.S vaccination and SARS-CoV-2 variants. About the research overall: Doses of Ad26.COV2.S were injected into muscle once or twice, 56 days apart.

Findings and caveats of the study: Comparability of non-spike TCR breadth was observed across vaccine and placebo recipients. Reported post-vaccination CD8+ and CD4+ T cell responses to spike showed substantial breadth.

The CDR3 is 13 amino acids. Germline loops: CDR1 SGHNT, CDR2 YYREEE (reference sequence). The V end lost 2 bases, the J end lost 5 bases, and 8 bases lay between the germline ends. With respect to this clone: The antigen is unknown.

The treatment was: over 15 received Ad26.COV2.S at low or high dose, single or two shots; about 5 received placebo; per-sample allocation not given. Specimen acquisition occurred on day 63 following the initial vaccine or placebo injection. Immunization relied on an Ad26 vector, which expressed Wuhan-strain SARS-CoV-2 spike. Profiling relied on immunoSEQ multiplex PCR, and the TCRdb table lists in-frame clones only, not all of them. The data show about 250,000 clones, around 87% seen once. The sequenced sample was peripheral blood, obtained in a trial of Ad26.COV2.S vaccine versus placebo. This clonotype originated in a person aged 18-65 years who received the Ad26.COV2.S COVID-19 vaccine or a placebo. The chain uses TRBV5-4 and TRBJ1-5; no clear D gene. The CDR3 sequence: CASSLAGDQPQHF. CDR3 DNA sequence: TGTGCCAGCAGCTTAGCAGGAGATCAGCCCCAGCATTTT. Complete variable domain (other parts from reference TRBV5-4 and TRBJ1-5): ETGVTQSPTHLIKTRGQQVTLRCSSQSGHNTVSWYQQALGQGPQFIFQYYREEENGRGNFPPRFSGLQFPNYSSELNVNALELDDSALYLCASSLAGDQPQHFGDGTRLSIL.